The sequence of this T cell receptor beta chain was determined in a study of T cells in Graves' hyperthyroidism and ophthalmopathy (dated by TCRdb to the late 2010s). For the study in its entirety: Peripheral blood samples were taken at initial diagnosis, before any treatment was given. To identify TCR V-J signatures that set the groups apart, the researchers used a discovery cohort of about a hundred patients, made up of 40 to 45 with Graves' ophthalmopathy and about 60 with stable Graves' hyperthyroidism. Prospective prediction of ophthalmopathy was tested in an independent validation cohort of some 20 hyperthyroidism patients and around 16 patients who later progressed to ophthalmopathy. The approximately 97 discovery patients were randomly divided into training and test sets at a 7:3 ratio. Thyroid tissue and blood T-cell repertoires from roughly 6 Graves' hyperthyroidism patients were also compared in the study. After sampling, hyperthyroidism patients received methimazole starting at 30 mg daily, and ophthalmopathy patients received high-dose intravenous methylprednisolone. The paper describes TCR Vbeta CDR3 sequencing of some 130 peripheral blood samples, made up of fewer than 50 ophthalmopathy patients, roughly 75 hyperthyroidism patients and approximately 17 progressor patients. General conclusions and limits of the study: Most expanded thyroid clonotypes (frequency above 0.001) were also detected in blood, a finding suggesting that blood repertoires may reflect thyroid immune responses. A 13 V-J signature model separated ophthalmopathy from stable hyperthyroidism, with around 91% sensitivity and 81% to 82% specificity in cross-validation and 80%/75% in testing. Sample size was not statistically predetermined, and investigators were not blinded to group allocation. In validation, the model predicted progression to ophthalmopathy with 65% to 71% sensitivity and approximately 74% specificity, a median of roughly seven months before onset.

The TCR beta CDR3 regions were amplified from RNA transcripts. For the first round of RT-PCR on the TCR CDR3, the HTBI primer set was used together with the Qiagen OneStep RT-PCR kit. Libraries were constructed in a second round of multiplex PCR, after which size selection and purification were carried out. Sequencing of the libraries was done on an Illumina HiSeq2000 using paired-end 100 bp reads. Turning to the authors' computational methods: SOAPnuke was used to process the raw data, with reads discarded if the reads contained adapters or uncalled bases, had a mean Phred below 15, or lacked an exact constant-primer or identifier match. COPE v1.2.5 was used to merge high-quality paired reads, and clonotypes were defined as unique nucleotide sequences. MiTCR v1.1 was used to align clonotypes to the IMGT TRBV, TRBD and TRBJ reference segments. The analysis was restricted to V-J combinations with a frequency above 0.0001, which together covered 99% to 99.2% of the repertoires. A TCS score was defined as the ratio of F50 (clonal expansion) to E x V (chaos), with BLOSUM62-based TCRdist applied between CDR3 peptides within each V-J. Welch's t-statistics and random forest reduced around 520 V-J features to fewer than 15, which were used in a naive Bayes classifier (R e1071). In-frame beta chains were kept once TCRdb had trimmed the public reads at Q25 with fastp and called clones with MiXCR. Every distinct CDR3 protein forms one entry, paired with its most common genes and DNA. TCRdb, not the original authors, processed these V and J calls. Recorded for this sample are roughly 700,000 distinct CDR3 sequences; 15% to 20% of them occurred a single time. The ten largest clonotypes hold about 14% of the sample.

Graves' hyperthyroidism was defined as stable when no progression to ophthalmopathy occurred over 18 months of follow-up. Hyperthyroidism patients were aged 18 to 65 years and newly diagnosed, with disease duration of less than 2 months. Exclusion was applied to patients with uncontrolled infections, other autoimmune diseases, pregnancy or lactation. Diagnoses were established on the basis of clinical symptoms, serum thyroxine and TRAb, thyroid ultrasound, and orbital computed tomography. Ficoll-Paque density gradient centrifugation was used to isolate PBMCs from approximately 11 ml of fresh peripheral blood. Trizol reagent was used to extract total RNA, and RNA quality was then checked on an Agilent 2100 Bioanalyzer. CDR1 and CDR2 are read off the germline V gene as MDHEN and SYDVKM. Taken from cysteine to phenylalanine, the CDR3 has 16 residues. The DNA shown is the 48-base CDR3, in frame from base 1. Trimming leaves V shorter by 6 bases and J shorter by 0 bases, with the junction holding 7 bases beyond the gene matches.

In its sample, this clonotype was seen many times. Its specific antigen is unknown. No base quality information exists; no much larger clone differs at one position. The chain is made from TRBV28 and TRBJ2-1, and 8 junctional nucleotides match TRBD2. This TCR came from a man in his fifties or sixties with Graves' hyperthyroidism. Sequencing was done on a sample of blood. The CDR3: CASRGAGDVSYNEQFF. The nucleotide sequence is TGTGCCAGCAGGGGAGCGGGAGATGTCTCCTACAATGAGCAGTTCTTC.